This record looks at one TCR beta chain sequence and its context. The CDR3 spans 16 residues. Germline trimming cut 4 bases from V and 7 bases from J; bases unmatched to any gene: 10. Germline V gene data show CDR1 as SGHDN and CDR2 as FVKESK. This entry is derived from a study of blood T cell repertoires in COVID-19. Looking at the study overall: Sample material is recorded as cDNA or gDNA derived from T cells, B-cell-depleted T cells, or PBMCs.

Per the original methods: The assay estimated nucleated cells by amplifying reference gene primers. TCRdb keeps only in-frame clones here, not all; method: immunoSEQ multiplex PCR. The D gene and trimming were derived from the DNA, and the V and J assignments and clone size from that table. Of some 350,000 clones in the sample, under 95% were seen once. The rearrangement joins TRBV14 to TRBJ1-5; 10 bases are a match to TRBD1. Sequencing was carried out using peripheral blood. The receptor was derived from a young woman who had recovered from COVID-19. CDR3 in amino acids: CASSPSGQGESQPQHF. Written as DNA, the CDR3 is TGTGCCAGCAGCCCCAGTGGACAGGGGGAAAGCCAGCCCCAGCATTTT.